This record covers a single T cell receptor (beta chain). The data were obtained in a study of blood T cell repertoires in COVID-19. Looking at the study overall: Both acute and convalescent COVID-19 samples were obtained from the United States, Italy and Spain. The cDNA or gDNA used as material had been derived from T cells, B-cell-depleted T cells, or PBMCs.

How the authors handled the data: Amplification with reference gene primers provided the estimates of nucleated cell counts. Profiled with immunoSEQ multiplex PCR; TCRdb holds only in-frame clones, not every one. The DNA was the basis for D and trimming; V, J and clone size are from that table. This sample carries under 300,000 clones, about 90% of them seen once, and the ten largest clones take approximately 2.3%. Germline V gene data show CDR1 as LNHDA and CDR2 as SQIVND (reference sequence). V trimming: 0 bases; J trimming: 1 base; junction bases outside the gene matches: 3. The CDR3 is made up of 15 amino acids.

This chain uses TRBV19 with TRBJ2-7; 7 bases map to TRBD2. This TCR derives from a woman aged 55-69 years with COVID-19, enrolled during active disease. Sequenced material: peripheral blood. This CDR3 is CASSIDNSGSYEQYF. In nucleotides, the CDR3 is TGTGCCAGTAGTATAGATAATAGCGGGTCCTACGAGCAGTACTTC.